Each of the 11 T cell receptor beta chains below was sequenced from the same sample in a study of blood T cell repertoires in COVID-19. Repertoires were generated with immunoSEQ multiplex PCR, while TCRdb's copy carries only in-frame clones and drops some. The table records around 69,000 clones, 86% of them present only once. The sample taken for sequencing was peripheral blood. These receptors all stem from a man aged 50 to 60 with active COVID-19.

CDR3 region: CASSTGTSGGDEQFF. DNA for the CDR3: TGTGCCAGCAGTACCGGGACTAGCGGGGGGGATGAGCAGTTCTTC. The chain carries TRBV6-6 and TRBJ2-1; 16 bases agree with TRBD2. CDR1 is MNHNY, CDR2 SVGAGI, per germline (reference sequence). The CDR3 is made up of 15 amino acids. The V segment lost 5 bases and the J segment 8 bases; nucleotides outside the gene matches: 3.

The chain employs TRBV18 and TRBJ2-7; tentative D call: TRBD1 (6 bases). Between the trimmed V and J ends, which lost 6 bases and 3 bases, there was a span of 18 bases. CDR1 is KGHSH and CDR2 is LQKENI in the germline V gene. The CDR3 consists of 15 residues. The CDR3 nucleotides read TGTGCCAGCTCGCTAACAGGGAACCCGGACTACGAGCAGTACTTC. It yields the protein CASSLTGNPDYEQYF.

The chain recombines TRBV29-1 with TRBJ2-1; D gene ambiguous. Per the germline V gene, CDR1 is SQVTM and CDR2 is ANQGSEA. V lost 4 bases, J lost 7 bases, and 11 bases lay in between. The CDR3 spans 12 residues. The CDR3 protein is CSVGRSANEQFF. CDR3 bases: TGCAGCGTTGGGAGATCCGCGAATGAGCAGTTCTTC.

The chain carries TRBV7-7 and TRBJ2-5; 8 nucleotides align to TRBD1. The trim removed 1 base at V and 5 bases at J, leaving 3 bases unmatched. The CDR3 spans 14 residues. Germline assignment: CDR1 SSHAT and CDR2 FNYEAQ (reference sequence). The CDR3 reads CASSLGTGWETQYF. The CDR3 coding sequence is TGTGCCAGCAGCTTAGGGACAGGGTGGGAGACCCAGTACTTC. Using reference TRBV7-7 and TRBJ2-5 for the parts outside the CDR3, the full variable domain is GAGVSQSPRYKVTKRGQDVTLRCDPISSHATLYWYQQALGQGPEFLTYFNYEAQPDKSGLPSDRFSAERPEGSISTLTIQRTEQRDSAMYRCASSLGTGWETQYFGPGTRLLVL.

The chain carries TRBV12-3 or TRBV12-4 and TRBJ2-1; D is ambiguous. Trimming took off 3 bases at V and 6 bases at J, with 3 bases between the two ends. This CDR3 comprises 11 residues. Written as DNA, the CDR3 is TGTGCCAGCAGTTTCGGCAATGAGCAGTTCTTC. Translated, it gives CASSFGNEQFF.

This rearrangement joins TRBV24-1 to TRBJ2-1; TRBD2 is a possible D gene (5 bases). V lost 6 bases to trimming and J lost 0 bases, with 14 bases between them. CDR3 length: 16 amino acids. The germline V gene has CDR1 KGHDR and CDR2 SFDVKD. In nucleotides, the CDR3 is TGTGCCACCAGTCCTAGAGGGAAGAGCTCCTACAATGAGCAGTTCTTC. It translates to CATSPRGKSSYNEQFF.

This clone came up a few times. The V and J genes are TRBV19 and TRBJ1-6; 10 nucleotides match TRBD1. The CDR3 extends over 17 amino acids. Looked up from germline, CDR1 is LNHDA and CDR2 is SQIVND (reference sequence). V lost 4 bases to trimming and J lost 7 bases; unmatched junction nucleotides: 10. CDR3 coding DNA: TGTGCCAGTAGTACCACCGGGACAGGGGCCGGGAATTCACCCCTCCACTTT. The encoded protein is CASSTTGTGAGNSPLHF.

The V call is TRBV6-6, the J call TRBJ2-1, with D perhaps matching TRBD2 (6 bases). This CDR3 is 16 amino acids long. Germline CDR1 MNHNY, CDR2 SVGAGI (reference sequence). The V end was cut by 2 bases, the J end by 4 bases, with 15 bases between. CDR3 nucleotides: TGTGCCAGCAGTTACCCGAAGGAGGGGCCTTACAATGAGCAGTTCTTC. The encoded protein is CASSYPKEGPYNEQFF.

The chain has TRBV5-1 and TRBJ2-2; D is ambiguous. Trimming cost V 4 bases and J 1 base, with 8 bases left between them. Looked up from germline, CDR1 is SGHRS and CDR2 is YFSETQ. The CDR3 has 14 residues. CDR3 sequence: CASSLHMNTGELFF. The DNA for the CDR3 is TGCGCCAGCAGCCTCCACATGAACACCGGGGAGCTGTTTTTT.

The gene calls are TRBV11-3 and TRBJ2-1; 11 positions match TRBD2. The CDR3 length is 17 residues. With 2 bases clipped from V and 5 bases from J, the junction kept 8 bases outside the gene matches. Germline lookup yields CDR1 SGHNT and CDR2 YENEEA. The CDR3, as DNA: TGTGCCAGCAGCTTAAGGTCTAGCGGGGGGCTGGACAATGAGCAGTTCTTC. It specifies CASSLRSSGGLDNEQFF.

V is TRBV18 and J is TRBJ2-2; 8 nucleotides match TRBD2. Germline V CDR1 and CDR2: KGHSH, LQKENI. V lost 0 bases to trimming and J lost 1 base; unmatched junction nucleotides: 1. The CDR3 covers 16 residues. CDR3 loop: CASSPPGTRNTGELFF. The CDR3 DNA reads TGTGCCAGCTCACCACCAGGGACTAGGAACACCGGGGAGCTGTTTTTT. Based on the CDR3 plus reference TRBV18 and TRBJ2-2, the full variable domain is NAGVMQNPRHLVRRRGQEARLRCSPMKGHSHVYWYRQLPEEGLKFMVYLQKENIIDESGMPKERFSAEFPKEGPSILRIQQVVRGDSAAYFCASSPPGTRNTGELFFGEGSRLTVL.